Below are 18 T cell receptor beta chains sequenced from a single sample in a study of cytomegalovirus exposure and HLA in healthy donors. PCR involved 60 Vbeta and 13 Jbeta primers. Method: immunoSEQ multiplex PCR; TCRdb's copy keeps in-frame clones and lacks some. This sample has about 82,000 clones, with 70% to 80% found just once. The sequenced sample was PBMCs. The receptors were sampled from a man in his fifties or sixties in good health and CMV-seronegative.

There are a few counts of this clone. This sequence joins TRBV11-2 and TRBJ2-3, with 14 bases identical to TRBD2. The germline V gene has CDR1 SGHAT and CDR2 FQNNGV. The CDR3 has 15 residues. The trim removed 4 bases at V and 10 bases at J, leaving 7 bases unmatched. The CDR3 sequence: CASSWGTSGSRAQYF. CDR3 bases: TGTGCCAGCAGCTGGGGGACTAGCGGGAGTAGGGCGCAGTATTTT.

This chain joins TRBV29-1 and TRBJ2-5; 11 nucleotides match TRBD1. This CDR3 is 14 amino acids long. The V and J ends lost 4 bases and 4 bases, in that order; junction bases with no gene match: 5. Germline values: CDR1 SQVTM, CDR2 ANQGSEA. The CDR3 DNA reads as TGCAGCGTTGGGACAGGGGGCTTTGGAGAGACCCAGTACTTC. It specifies CSVGTGGFGETQYF.

In DNA form, the CDR3 reads TGTGCCAGCAGAGTACAGCCTGGGCGCTACGAGCAGTACTTC. Translation: CASRVQPGRYEQYF. This rearrangement joins TRBV2 to TRBJ2-7; D ambiguous. This CDR3 contains 14 residues. Germline-derived CDR1 and CDR2 are SNHLY and FYNNEI. V was clipped by 6 bases and J by 3 bases, with 15 bases between them.

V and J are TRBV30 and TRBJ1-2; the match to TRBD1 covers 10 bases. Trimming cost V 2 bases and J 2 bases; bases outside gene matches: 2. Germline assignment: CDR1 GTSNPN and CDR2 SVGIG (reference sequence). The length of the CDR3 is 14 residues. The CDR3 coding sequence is TGTGCCTGGAGTAGGGACAGGGGCAACTATGGCTACACCTTC. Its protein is CAWSRDRGNYGYTF.

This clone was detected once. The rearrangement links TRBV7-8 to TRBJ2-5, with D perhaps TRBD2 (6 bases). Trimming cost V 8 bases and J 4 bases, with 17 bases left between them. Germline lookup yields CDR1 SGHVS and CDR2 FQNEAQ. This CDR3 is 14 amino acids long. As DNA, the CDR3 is TGTGCCAGCCTATCCTATAGTAGCGGAGAGACCCAGTACTTC. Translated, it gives CASLSYSSGETQYF.

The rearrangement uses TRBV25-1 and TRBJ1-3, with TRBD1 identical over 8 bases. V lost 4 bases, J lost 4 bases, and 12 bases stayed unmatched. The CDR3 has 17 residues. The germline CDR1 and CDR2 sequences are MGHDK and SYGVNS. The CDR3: CASSGLGQGGEGNTIYF. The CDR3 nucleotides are TGTGCCAGCAGTGGCCTCGGACAGGGAGGAGAAGGAAACACCATATATTTT.

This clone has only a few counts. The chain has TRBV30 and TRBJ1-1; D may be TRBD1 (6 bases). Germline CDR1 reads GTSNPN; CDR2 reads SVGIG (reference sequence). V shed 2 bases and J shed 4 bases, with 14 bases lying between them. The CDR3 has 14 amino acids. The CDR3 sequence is CAWSPQGIVTEAFF. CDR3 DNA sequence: TGTGCCTGGAGTCCCCAGGGGATAGTCACTGAAGCTTTCTTT.

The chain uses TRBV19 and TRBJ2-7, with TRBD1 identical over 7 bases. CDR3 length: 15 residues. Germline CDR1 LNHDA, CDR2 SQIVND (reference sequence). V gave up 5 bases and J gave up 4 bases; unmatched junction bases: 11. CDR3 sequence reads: CASSHPGQQTYEQYF. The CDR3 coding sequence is TGTGCCAGTAGTCACCCGGGACAGCAAACTTACGAGCAGTACTTC.

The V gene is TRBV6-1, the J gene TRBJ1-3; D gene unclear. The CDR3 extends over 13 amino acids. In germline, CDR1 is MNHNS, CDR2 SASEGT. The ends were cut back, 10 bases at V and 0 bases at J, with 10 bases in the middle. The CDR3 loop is CAIGRDSGNTIYF. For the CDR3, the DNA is TGTGCCATCGGACGGGACTCTGGAAACACCATATATTTT.

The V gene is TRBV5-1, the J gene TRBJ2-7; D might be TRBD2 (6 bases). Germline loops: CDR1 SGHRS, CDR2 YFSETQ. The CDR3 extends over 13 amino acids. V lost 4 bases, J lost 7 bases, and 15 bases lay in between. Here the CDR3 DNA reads TGCGCCAGCAGCCCGCGGGGCCTTTGGGAGCAGTACTTC. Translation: CASSPRGLWEQYF.

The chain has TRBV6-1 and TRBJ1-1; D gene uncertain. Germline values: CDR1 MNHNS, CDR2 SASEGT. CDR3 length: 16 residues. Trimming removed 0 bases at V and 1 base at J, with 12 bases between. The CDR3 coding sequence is TGTGCCAGCAGTGAAGCCGGGGTCAGGTCGAACACTGAAGCTTTCTTT. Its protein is CASSEAGVRSNTEAFF.

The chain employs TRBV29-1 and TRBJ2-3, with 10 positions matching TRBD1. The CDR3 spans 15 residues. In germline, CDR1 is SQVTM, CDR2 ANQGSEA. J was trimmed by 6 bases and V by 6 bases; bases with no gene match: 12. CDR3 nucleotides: TGCAGCGTCAGATCTGGGGGACAGGGGCCCGATACGCAGTATTTT. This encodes CSVRSGGQGPDTQYF.

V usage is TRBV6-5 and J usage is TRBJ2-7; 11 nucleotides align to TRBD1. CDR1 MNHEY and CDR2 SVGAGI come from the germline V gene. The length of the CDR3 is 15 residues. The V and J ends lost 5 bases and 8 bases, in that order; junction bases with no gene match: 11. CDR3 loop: CASSPGQGVVWKQYF. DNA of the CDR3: TGTGCCAGCAGTCCGGGACAGGGGGTGGTGTGGAAGCAGTACTTC.

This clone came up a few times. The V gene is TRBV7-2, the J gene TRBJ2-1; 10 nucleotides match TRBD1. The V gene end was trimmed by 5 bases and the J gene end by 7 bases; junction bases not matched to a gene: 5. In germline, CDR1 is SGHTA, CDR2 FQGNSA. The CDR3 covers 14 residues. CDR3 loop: CASSRQGARNEQFF. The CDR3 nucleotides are TGTGCCAGCAGCCGACAGGGGGCGCGGAATGAGCAGTTCTTC.

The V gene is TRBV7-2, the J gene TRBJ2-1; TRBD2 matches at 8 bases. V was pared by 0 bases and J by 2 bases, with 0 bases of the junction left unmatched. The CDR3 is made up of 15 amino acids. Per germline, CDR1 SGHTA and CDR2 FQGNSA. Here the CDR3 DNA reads TGTGCCAGCAGCTTAGCTAGCGGGGCCTACAATGAGCAGTTCTTC. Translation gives CASSLASGAYNEQFF.

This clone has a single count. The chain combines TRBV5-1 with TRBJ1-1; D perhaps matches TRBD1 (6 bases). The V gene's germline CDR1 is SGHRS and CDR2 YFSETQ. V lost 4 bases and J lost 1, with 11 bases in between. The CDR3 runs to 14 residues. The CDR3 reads CASSPEGQNTEAFF. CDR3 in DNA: TGCGCCAGCAGCCCCGAGGGACAGAACACTGAAGCTTTCTTT.

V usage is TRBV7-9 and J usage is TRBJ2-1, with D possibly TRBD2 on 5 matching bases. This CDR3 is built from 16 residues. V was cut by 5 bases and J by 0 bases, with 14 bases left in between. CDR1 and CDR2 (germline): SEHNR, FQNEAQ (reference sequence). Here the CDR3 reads CASSQIARSSYNEQFF. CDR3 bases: TGTGCCAGCAGCCAAATAGCGAGGAGCTCCTACAATGAGCAGTTCTTC.

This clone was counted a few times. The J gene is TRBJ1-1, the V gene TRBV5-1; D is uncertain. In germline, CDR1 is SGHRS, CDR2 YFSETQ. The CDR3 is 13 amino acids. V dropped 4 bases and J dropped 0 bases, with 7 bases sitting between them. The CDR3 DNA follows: TGCGCCAGCAGCCCGTTCTTGAACACTGAAGCTTTCTTT. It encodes CASSPFLNTEAFF.